This TCR beta chain was captured by sequencing in a study of blood T cell repertoires in COVID-19. In the study overall: The study drew acute and convalescent COVID-19 samples from the United States, Italy and Spain.

This CDR3 is built from 15 residues. Germline V gene data show CDR1 as KGHSH and CDR2 as LQKENI. The V and J ends lost 4 bases and 4 bases, in that order; junction bases with no gene match: 5. Residents of 24 US areas, aged about 18 to 95 years, made up the participants. Researchers sorted participants into cohorts using their self-reported clinical history. Profiled with immunoSEQ multiplex PCR; TCRdb holds only in-frame clones, not every one. The table includes 260,000 or so clones, around 84% detected once. The specimen was PBMCs or T cells enriched from blood (not recorded which). V is TRBV18 and J is TRBJ2-1; 9 bases match TRBD2. The sequence derives from a man between 18 and 29 years old who had recovered from COVID-19. This chain's CDR3 is CASSRPSGVYNEQFF. Here the CDR3 DNA reads TGTGCCAGCTCACGACCTAGCGGGGTTTACAATGAGCAGTTCTTC.